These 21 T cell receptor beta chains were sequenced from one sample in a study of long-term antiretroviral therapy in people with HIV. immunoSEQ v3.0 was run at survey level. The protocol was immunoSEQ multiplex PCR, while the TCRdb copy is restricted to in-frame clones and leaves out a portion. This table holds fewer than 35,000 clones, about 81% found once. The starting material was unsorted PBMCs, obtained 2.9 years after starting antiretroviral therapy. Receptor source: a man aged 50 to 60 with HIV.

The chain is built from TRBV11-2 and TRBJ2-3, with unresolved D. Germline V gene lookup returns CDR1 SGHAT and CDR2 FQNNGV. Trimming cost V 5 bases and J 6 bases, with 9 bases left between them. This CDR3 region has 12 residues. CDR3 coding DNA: TGTGCCAGCAGCCTCCGGGCGGATACGCAGTATTTT. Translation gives CASSLRADTQYF.

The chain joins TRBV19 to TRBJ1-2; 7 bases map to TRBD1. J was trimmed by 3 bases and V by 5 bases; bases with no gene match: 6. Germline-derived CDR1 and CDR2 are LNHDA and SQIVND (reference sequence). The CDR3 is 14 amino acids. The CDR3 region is CASSLRGRDYGYTF. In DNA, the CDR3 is TGTGCCAGTAGTCTGAGGGGGCGCGACTATGGCTACACCTTC.

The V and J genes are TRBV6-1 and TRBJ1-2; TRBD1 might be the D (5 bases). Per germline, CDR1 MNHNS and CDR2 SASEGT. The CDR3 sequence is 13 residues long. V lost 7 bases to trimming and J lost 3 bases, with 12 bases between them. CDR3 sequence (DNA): TGTGCCAGCAAAAATCCGGGACACTATGGCTACACCTTC. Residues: CASKNPGHYGYTF.

The CDR3 DNA follows: TGTGCCAGCAGCTTACCCTATCAAGAGACCCAGTACTTC. Protein product: CASSLPYQETQYF. This chain uses TRBV7-9 with TRBJ2-5; D gene unclear. This CDR3 has 13 amino acids. V lost 2 bases to trimming and J lost 2 bases, with 6 bases between them. Germline CDR1 reads SEHNR; CDR2 reads FQNEAQ (reference sequence).

CDR3 sequence (DNA): TGCGCCAGCAGCTACTACTCGAACACCGGGGAGCTGTTTTTT. This codes for CASSYYSNTGELFF. The chain combines TRBV5-1 with TRBJ2-2; D ambiguous. Germline V gene lookup returns CDR1 SGHRS and CDR2 YFSETQ. With 3 bases removed from V and 0 bases from J, the gap between germline ends came to 6 bases. The CDR3 is 14 amino acids.

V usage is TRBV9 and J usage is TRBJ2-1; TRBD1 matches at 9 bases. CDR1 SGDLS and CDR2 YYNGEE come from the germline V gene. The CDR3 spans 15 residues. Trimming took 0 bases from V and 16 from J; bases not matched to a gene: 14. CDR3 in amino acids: CASSVAIPTGGIIFF. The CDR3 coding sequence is TGTGCCAGCAGCGTAGCCATTCCTACAGGGGGCATAATCTTCTTC.

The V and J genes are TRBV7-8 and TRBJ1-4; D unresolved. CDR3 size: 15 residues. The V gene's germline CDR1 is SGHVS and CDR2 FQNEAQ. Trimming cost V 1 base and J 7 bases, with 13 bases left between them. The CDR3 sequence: CASSLVPRRSEKLFF. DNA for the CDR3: TGTGCCAGCAGCTTAGTTCCCCGGAGGAGTGAAAAACTGTTTTTT.

The CDR3 nucleotides are TGTGCCAGCAGCCTCGGACAGGACAATGAGCAGTTCTTC. Its protein is CASSLGQDNEQFF. The chain uses TRBV28 and TRBJ2-1, with TRBD1 identical over 7 bases. V was clipped by 6 bases and J by 5 bases; unmatched bases: 4. The CDR3 has 13 amino acids. From germline, CDR1 is MDHEN and CDR2 SYDVKM. Together with reference TRBV28 and TRBJ2-1, the CDR3 gives the full variable domain: DVKVTQSSRYLVKRTGEKVFLECVQDMDHENMFWYRQDPGLGLRLIYFSYDVKMKEKGDIPEGYSVSREKKERFSLILESASTNQTSMYLCASSLGQDNEQFFGPGTRLTVL.

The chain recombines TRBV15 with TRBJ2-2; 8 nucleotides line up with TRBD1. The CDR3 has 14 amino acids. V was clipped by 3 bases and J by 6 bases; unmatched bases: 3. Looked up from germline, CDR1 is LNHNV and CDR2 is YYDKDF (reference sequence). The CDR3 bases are TGTGCCACCAGCAGTTTACAGGGGGCCGGGGAGCTGTTTTTT. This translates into CATSSLQGAGELFF.

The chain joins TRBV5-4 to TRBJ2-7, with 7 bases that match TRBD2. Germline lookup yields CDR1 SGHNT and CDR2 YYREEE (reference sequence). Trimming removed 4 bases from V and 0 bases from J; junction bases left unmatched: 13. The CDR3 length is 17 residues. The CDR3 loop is CASSQVGRRGISYEQYF. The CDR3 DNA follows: TGTGCCAGCAGCCAGGTAGGCAGGCGGGGGATCTCCTACGAGCAGTACTTC.

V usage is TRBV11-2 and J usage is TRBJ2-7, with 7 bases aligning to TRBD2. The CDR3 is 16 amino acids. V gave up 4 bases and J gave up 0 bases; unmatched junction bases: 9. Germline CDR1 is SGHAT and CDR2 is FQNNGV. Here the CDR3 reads CASSSPGAGSSYEQYF. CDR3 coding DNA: TGTGCCAGCAGCTCCCCAGGAGCGGGGTCCTCCTACGAGCAGTACTTC.

The CDR3 bases are TGTGCCAGCAGCTTCGCCGGCGGCGAGCAGTACTTC. Its translation is CASSFAGGEQYF. The chain joins TRBV11-3 to TRBJ2-7; no clear D. Germline lookup yields CDR1 SGHNT and CDR2 YENEEA. The CDR3 sequence is 12 residues long. Trimming cost V 3 bases and J 6 bases, with 9 bases left between them.

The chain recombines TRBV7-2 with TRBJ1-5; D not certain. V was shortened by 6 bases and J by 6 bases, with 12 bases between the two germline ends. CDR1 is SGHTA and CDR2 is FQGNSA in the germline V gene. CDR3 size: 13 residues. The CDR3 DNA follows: TGTGCCAGCAGTCAGATCGCAGGTCAGCCCCAGCATTTT. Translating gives CASSQIAGQPQHF.

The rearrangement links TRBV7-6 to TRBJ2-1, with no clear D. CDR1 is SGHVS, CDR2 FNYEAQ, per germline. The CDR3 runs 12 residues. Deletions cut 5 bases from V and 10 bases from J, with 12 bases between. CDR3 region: CASSPRMGEQFF. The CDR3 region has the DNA TGTGCCAGCAGCCCCCGAATGGGCGAGCAGTTCTTC.

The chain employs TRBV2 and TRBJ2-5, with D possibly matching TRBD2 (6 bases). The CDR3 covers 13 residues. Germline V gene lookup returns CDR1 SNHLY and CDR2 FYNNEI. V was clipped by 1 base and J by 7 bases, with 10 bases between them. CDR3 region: CASSEGGEWTQYF. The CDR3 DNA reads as TGTGCCAGCAGTGAAGGCGGGGAGTGGACCCAGTACTTC.

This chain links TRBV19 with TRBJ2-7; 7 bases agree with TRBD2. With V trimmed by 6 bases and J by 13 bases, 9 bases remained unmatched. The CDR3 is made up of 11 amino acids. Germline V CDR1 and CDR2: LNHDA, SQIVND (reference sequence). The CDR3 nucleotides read TGTGCCAGTAGAAATCGGGGGGAAGTCTACTTC. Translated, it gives CASRNRGEVYF.

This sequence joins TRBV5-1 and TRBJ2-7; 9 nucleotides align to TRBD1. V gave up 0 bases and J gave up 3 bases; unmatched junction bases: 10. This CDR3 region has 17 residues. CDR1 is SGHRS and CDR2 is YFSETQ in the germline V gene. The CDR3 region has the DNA TGCGCCAGCAGCTTGGTCCCACAGGGGGCGTTCAACTACGAGCAGTACTTC. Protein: CASSLVPQGAFNYEQYF.

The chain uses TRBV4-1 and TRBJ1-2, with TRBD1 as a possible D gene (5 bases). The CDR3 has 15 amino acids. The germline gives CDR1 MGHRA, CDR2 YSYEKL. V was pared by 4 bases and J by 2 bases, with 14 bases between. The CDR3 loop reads CASSPQAGSNYGYTF. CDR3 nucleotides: TGCGCCAGCAGCCCTCAAGCAGGGTCCAACTATGGCTACACCTTC.

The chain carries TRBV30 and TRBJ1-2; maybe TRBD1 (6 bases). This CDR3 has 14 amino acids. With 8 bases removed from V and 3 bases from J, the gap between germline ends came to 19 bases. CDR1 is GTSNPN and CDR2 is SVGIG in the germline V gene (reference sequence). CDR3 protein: CAPWGSGADYGYTF. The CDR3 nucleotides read TGTGCCCCCTGGGGATCGGGGGCGGACTATGGCTACACCTTC.

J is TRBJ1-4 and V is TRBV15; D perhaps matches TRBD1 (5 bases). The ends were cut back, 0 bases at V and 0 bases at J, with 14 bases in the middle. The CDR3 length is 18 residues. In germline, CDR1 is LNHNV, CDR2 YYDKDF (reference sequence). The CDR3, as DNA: TGTGCCACCAGCAGAGAACCCGGGGCATGGGCAACTAATGAAAAACTGTTTTTT. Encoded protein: CATSREPGAWATNEKLFF. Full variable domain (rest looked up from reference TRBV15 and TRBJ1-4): DAMVIQNPRYQVTQFGKPVTLSCSQTLNHNVMYWYQQKSSQAPKLLFHYYDKDFNNEADTPDNFQSRRPNTSFCFLDIRSPGLGDTAMYLCATSREPGAWATNEKLFFGSGTQLSVL.

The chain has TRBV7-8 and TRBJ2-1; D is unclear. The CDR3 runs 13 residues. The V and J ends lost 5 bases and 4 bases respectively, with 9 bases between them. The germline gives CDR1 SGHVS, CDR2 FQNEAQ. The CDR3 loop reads CASSHTDYNEQFF. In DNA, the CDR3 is TGTGCCAGCAGCCACACAGATTACAATGAGCAGTTCTTC.